The rows below give T cell receptor beta chains drawn from one sample of a study of blood T cell repertoires in COVID-19. Using immunoSEQ multiplex PCR, the repertoire was profiled, and TCRdb retains in-frame clones only, with some absent. The data hold some 200,000 clones, with around 83% observed a single time. Input material: peripheral blood. The receptors here all came from a man aged 50 to 60 with active or convalescent COVID-19. Each CDR3 is given with its conserved first and last residue. A D gene is named only where the DNA matches it firmly. The listing skips clone size in some rows; elsewhere it reads once, few, many or a size class.

clone size,V gene,D gene,J gene,CDR3 DNA,CDR3 protein
.,TRBV7-2,TRBD1,TRBJ1-2,TGTGCCAGCAGCTTAGAGAGCCCCAGGGGGCTCTATGGCTACACCTTC,CASSLESPRGLYGYTF
.,TRBV19,.,TRBJ1-2,TGTGCCAGTAGTATAGTTCCCGGCCTCCGGGACTATGGCTACACCTTC,CASSIVPGLRDYGYTF
.,TRBV29-1,TRBD1,TRBJ2-1,TGCAGCGCCACGACAGGGGGAGTCGATGAGCAGTTCTTC,CSATTGGVDEQFF
.,TRBV29-1,TRBD1,TRBJ1-2,TGCAGGGCCGGGACAGATTATGGCTACACCTTC,CRAGTDYGYTF
.,TRBV7-7,TRBD1,TRBJ1-5,TGTGCTAGCAGCTCCTTAAAGACAGGGTGGTATCAGCCCCAGCATTTT,CASSSLKTGWYQPQHF
few,TRBV18,TRBD2,TRBJ2-2,TGTGCCAGCTCACCAGTTCAGCTAGCGGACAACACCGGGGAGCTGTTTTTT,CASSPVQLADNTGELFF
.,TRBV5-5,.,TRBJ2-7,TGTGCCAGCAGCTGGACTGGGACACCCTCCTACGAGCAGTACTTC,CASSWTGTPSYEQYF
once,TRBV6-5,.,TRBJ1-4,TGTGCCAGCAGCCCACGGTGGCAGGGGCATGAAAAACTGTTTTTT,CASSPRWQGHEKLFF
.,TRBV11-3,TRBD1,TRBJ2-1,TGTGCCAGCAGCTTAGAACCGACAGGGGTCAATGAGCAGTTCTTC,CASSLEPTGVNEQFF
.,TRBV28,.,TRBJ2-1,TGTGCCAGCAGCTTACCCGGACTATTAATCACCCTGACCTACAATGAGCAGTTCTTC,CASSLPGLLITLTYNEQFF
.,TRBV12-5,TRBD1,TRBJ1-1,TGTGCTAGTGGGGGGACAGTGACACCGCGGGCGAACACTGAAGCTTTCTTT,CASGGTVTPRANTEAFF
.,TRBV7-9,.,TRBJ1-1,TGTGCCAGCAGCTACCCTCCGGGGGGGGAAGACACTGAAGCTTTCTTT,CASSYPPGGEDTEAFF
.,TRBV6-5,TRBD1,TRBJ1-1,TGTGCCAGCCCACAGGGGTCTTACATGAACACTGAAGCTTTCTTT,CASPQGSYMNTEAFF
.,TRBV9,TRBD2,TRBJ2-3,TGTGCCAGCAGCGTCCGGGGGGACCCCCTCCCCGATACGCAGTATTTT,CASSVRGDPLPDTQYF
.,TRBV24-1,TRBD2,TRBJ2-1,TGTGCCACCAGTGATGTCGCGCGGACTAGCTACAATGAGCAGTTCTTC,CATSDVARTSYNEQFF
.,TRBV7-2,.,TRBJ2-3,TGTGCCAGCAGCTTAACATCTTACGGGGGGCTTACGCAGTATTTT,CASSLTSYGGLTQYF
once,TRBV7-6,.,TRBJ2-5,TGTGCCAGCAGCTTTGAGGGAACCCAGTACTTC,CASSFEGTQYF
.,TRBV4-1,TRBD2,TRBJ2-1,TGCGCCAGCAGCCAGACTAGCGGGGGAAGCTCCTACAATGAGCAGTTCTTC,CASSQTSGGSSYNEQFF
.,TRBV4-3,.,TRBJ1-2,TGCGCCAGCAGCCAAGAGGGGGGCGGAGCGGGAGGCTACACCTTC,CASSQEGGGAGGYTF
few,TRBV10-3,.,TRBJ1-1,TGTGCCATCAGTGAGTCAGGGGGCACTGAAGCTTTCTTT,CAISESGGTEAFF
.,TRBV5-1,TRBD2,TRBJ2-2,TGCGCCAGCAACGCCCACCCCTTGCGGGGGTATTTAATCGGGGAGCTGTTTTTT,CASNAHPLRGYLIGELFF
.,TRBV7-9,.,TRBJ2-1,TGTGCCAGCAGCTTCCCGGGTAGCGGTAATGAGCAGTTCTTC,CASSFPGSGNEQFF
.,TRBV19,.,TRBJ2-5,TGTGCCAGTAGTAGGGAGTTCCAAGAGACCCAGTACTTC,CASSREFQETQYF
.,TRBV12-3/TRBV12-4,.,TRBJ1-1,TGTGCCAGCAGTACAGGGCCCACTGAAGCTTTCTTT,CASSTGPTEAFF
.,TRBV6-2/TRBV6-3,TRBD1,TRBJ2-2,TGTGCCAGCAGTTACTACAGGGGCGGGACCGGGGAGCTGTTTTTT,CASSYYRGGTGELFF
.,TRBV11-2,.,TRBJ2-3,TGTGCCAGCAGCGAGTGGACAGATACGCAGTATTTT,CASSEWTDTQYF
.,TRBV19,.,TRBJ2-7,TGTGCCAGTAGTCGGACTTCCGCCTACGAGCAGTACTTC,CASSRTSAYEQYF
few,TRBV6-5,.,TRBJ1-1,TGTGCCAGCAGTTACGTAGGGAGCACTGAAGCTTTCTTT,CASSYVGSTEAFF
once,TRBV27,.,TRBJ2-1,TGTGCCAGCAGTTTATGGGGCGCGCTAACCTACAATGAGCAGTTCTTC,CASSLWGALTYNEQFF
.,TRBV9,.,TRBJ1-2,TGTGCCAGCAGCGTAGGAGGCCACACACTTAACTATGGCTACACCTTC,CASSVGGHTLNYGYTF
.,TRBV10-3,TRBD1,TRBJ2-3,TGTGCCATTGGGACAGCAACAGATACGCAGTATTTT,CAIGTATDTQYF
.,TRBV5-6,TRBD2,TRBJ2-1,TGTGCCAGCAGCTTGGCCGCTAGCGGCCTCCAGTCCGAGCAGTTCTTC,CASSLAASGLQSEQFF
.,TRBV5-1,.,TRBJ2-3,TGCGCCAGCAGCTGGGCCCTGCCGGGGGACACAGATACGCAGTATTTT,CASSWALPGDTDTQYF
.,TRBV5-1,TRBD1,TRBJ2-3,TGCGCCAGCAGCAAAAGGACAGGGCCCCCAGATACGCAGTATTTT,CASSKRTGPPDTQYF
.,TRBV7-9,TRBD1,TRBJ2-1,TGTGCCAGCAGCTCTATACTACCGACCGGACAGGGAGCCTACAATGAGCAGTTCTTC,CASSSILPTGQGAYNEQFF
.,TRBV19,TRBD1,TRBJ1-5,TGTGCCAGTAGTATAGAGGCGACAGGGGCCAATCAGCCCCAGCATTTT,CASSIEATGANQPQHF
.,TRBV18,TRBD2,TRBJ2-3,TGTGCCAGCTCACCCCCGGGACTAGCCAGAGATACGCAGTATTTT,CASSPPGLARDTQYF
.,TRBV3-1/TRBV3-2,TRBD2,TRBJ2-1,TGTGCCAGCAGCCAAGATTTAGCGGGAGAAAACAATGAGCAGTTCTTC,CASSQDLAGENNEQFF
.,TRBV15,.,TRBJ1-2,TGTGCCACCAGCAGAGAGGGGGGTTTAGCTAACTATGGCTACACCTTC,CATSREGGLANYGYTF
.,TRBV4-2,TRBD1,TRBJ2-7,TGTGCCAGCAGCCCGATGACAGGGTCCACCTCCTACGAGCAGTACTTC,CASSPMTGSTSYEQYF
.,TRBV10-2,TRBD2,TRBJ2-1,TGCGCCAGCACCATACTACTAGCGGGAGCCAATGAGCAGTTCTTC,CASTILLAGANEQFF